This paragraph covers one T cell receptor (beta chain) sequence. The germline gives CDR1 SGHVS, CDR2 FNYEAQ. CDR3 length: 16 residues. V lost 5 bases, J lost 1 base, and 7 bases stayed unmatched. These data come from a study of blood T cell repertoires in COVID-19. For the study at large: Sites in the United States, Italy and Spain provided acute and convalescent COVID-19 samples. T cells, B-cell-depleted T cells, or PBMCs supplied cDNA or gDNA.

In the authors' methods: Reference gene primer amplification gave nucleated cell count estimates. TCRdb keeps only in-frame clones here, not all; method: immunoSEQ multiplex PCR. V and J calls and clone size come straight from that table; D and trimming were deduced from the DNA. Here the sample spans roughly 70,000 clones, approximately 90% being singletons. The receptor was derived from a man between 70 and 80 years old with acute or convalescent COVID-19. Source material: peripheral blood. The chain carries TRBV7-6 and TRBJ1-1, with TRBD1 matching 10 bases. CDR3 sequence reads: CASSLSGDRGNTEAFF. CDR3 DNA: TGTGCCAGCAGCCTAAGTGGGGACAGGGGGAACACTGAAGCTTTCTTT.